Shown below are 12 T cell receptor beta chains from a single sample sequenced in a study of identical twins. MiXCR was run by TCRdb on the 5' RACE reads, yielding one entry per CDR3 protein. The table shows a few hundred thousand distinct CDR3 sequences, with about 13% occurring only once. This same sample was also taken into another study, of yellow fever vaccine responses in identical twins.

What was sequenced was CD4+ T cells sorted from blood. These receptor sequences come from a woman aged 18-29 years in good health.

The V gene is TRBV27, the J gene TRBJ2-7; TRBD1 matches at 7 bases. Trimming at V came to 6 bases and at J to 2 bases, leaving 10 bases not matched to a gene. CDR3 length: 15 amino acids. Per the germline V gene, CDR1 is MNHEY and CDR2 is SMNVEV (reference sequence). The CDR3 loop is CASRIIQGEAYEQYF. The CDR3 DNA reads TGTGCCAGCAGGATAATCCAGGGGGAAGCCTACGAGCAGTACTTC.

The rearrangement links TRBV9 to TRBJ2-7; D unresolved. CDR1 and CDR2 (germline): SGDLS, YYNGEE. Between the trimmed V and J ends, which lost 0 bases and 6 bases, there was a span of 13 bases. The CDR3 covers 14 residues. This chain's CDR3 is CASSVDRADGEQYF. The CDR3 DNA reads TGTGCCAGCAGCGTAGATCGGGCAGACGGCGAGCAGTACTTC.

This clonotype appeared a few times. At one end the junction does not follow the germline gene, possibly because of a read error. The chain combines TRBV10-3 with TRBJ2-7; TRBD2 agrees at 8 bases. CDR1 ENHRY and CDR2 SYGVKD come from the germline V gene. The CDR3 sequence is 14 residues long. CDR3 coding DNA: TGTGCCATCAGTGTGGTTGGGGATAGCGGGACCATCAGGTTC. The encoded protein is CAISVVGDSGTIRF.

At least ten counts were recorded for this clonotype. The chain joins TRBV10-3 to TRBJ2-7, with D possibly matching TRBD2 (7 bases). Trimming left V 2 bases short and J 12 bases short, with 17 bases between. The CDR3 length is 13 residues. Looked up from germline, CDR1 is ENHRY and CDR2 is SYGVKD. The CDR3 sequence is CAISEPLEGGVYF. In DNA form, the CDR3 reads TGTGCCATCAGTGAGCCCCTTGAAGGGGGGGTGTACTTC.

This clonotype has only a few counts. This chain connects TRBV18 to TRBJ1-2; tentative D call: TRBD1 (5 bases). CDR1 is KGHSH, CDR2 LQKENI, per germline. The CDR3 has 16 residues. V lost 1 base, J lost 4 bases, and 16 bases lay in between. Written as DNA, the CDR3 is TGTGCCAGCTCACCACTTCCGGACAATTACGGCTATGGCTACACCTTC. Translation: CASSPLPDNYGYGYTF.

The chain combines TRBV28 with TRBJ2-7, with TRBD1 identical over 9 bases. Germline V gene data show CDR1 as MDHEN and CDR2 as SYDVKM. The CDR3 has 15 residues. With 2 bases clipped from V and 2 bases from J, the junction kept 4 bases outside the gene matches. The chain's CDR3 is CASSLGTGPPYEQYF. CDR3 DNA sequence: TGTGCCAGCAGTTTAGGGACAGGGCCCCCCTACGAGCAGTACTTC.

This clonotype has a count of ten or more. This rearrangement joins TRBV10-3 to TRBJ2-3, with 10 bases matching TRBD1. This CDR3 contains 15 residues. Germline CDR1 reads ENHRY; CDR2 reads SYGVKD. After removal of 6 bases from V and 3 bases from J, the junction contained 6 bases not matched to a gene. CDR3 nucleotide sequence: TGTGCCATCAGCAGACAGGGGGCATTTACAGATACGCAGTATTTT. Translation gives CAISRQGAFTDTQYF.

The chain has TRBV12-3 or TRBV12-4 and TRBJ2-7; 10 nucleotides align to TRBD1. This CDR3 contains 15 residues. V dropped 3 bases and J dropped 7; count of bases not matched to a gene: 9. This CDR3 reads CASSFVGQGRKEQYF. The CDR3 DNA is TGTGCCAGCAGTTTTGTGGGACAGGGGCGTAAAGAGCAGTACTTC.

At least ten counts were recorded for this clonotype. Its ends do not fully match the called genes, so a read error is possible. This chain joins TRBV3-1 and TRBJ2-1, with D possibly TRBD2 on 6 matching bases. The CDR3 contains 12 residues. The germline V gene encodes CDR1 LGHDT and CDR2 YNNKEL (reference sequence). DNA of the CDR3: TGTGCCAGCAGCCAAGGCTCGGGACTCATATCCTTC. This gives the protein CASSQGSGLISF.

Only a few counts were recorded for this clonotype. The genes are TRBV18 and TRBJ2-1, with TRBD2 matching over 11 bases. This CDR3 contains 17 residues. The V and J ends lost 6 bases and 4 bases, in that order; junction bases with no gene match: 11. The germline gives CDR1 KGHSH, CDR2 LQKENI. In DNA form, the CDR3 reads TGTGCCAGCTCGCGGATGACTAGCGGGGCTACATACAATGAGCAGTTCTTC. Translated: CASSRMTSGATYNEQFF.

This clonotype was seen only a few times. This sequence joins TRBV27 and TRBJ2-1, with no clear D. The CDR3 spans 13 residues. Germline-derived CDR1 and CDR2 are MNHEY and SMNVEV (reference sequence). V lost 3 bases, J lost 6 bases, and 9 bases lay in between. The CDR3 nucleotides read TGTGCCAGCAGTTTCGCCGGGCCCAATGAGCAGTTCTTC. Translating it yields CASSFAGPNEQFF.

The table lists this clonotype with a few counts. The CDR3 sequence is CSVEDWPRGRSYEQYF. Written as DNA, the CDR3 is TGCAGCGTTGAAGACTGGCCCCGGGGAAGATCCTACGAGCAGTACTTC. J is TRBJ2-7 and V is TRBV29-1, with D possibly TRBD2 on 5 matching bases. Germline V gene data show CDR1 as SQVTM and CDR2 as ANQGSEA. The V end was cut by 0 bases, the J end by 1 base, with 16 bases between. The CDR3 spans 16 residues.